Shown below are 12 T cell receptor beta chains from a single sample sequenced in a study of read filtering for tumor transcriptome and immune sequencing (dated by TCRdb to the early 2020s). Instrument used: Illumina HiSeq 4000. The Immunoverse kit was used to build TCR libraries from 400 ng RNA, with molecular barcoded adaptors covering alpha/delta and beta/gamma chains. Clones were called with MiXCR by TCRdb after fastp trimmed the public reads at Q25, and only in-frame beta chains were retained. A single entry per CDR3 protein holds the most common genes and DNA from its merged rows. The sample records 37,000 or so distinct CDR3 sequences, roughly 15% of which are singletons. Jointly, the top ten make up more than 35% of the sample. Specimen: a population of CD138-negative cells sorted from bone marrow. The cell subset or site label corresponds to: bone marrow mononuclear cells depleted of CD138+ plasma/myeloma cells by negative magnetic selection. The receptors were gathered from a donor aged 40 or older with multiple myeloma.

To note about this clonotype: It is likely a read error, because the conserved phenylalanine at the end of the CDR3 is missing. The limits of the CDR3 on the DNA are not certain, so only TCRdb's listed CDR3 is given. The chain employs TRBV20-1 and TRBJ2-1; the listed D gene, TRBD2, was not tested against the DNA. The CDR3 length equals 15 residues, ends included. CDR1 and CDR2 from the germline V gene are DFQATT and SNEGSKA (reference sequence). The CDR3 is CSAKGSSGSLNEQIY.

There are a few counts of this clonotype. Here the CDR3 reads CASSFAARYEQYF. CDR3 nucleotide sequence: TGTGCCAGCAGTTTTGCGGCCCGCTACGAGCAGTACTTC. The rearrangement joins TRBV6-2 or TRBV6-3 to TRBJ2-7; D gene unclear. This CDR3 has 13 residues. Germline V CDR1 and CDR2: MNHEY, SVGEGT. V lost 4 bases to trimming and J lost 3 bases, with 10 bases between them.

A remark on this clonotype: With a far larger clone one base away, a read error is the likely cause. This chain links TRBV4-3 with TRBJ2-1, with D tentatively TRBD2 (6 bases). Per the germline V gene, CDR1 is LGHNA and CDR2 is YSLEER. The CDR3 has 14 residues. The CDR3 loop reads CASSLADSYNEQLF. The CDR3 nucleotides are TGCGCCAGCAGCCTAGCGGATTCCTACAATGAGCAGCTCTTC.

This clonotype came up many times. The chain has TRBV2 and TRBJ1-1, with TRBD1 as a possible D gene (6 bases). The V gene's germline CDR1 is SNHLY and CDR2 FYNNEI. Trimming stripped 6 bases from V and 5 bases from J, with 13 bases between. The CDR3 extends over 13 amino acids. For the CDR3, the DNA is TGTGCCAGCAGGCAGGGGTTCTGGACTGAAGCTTTCTTT. As protein: CASRQGFWTEAFF. Full variable domain (missing parts from reference TRBV2 and TRBJ1-1): EPEVTQTPSHQVTQMGQEVILRCVPISNHLYFYWYRQILGQKVEFLVSFYNNEISEKSEIFDDQFSVERPDGSNFTLKIRSTKLEDSAMYFCASRQGFWTEAFFGQGTRLTVV.

This clonotype was seen many times. The rearrangement uses TRBV9 and TRBJ2-7; 11 bases align to TRBD2. V shed 2 bases, J shed 0 bases, and the junction held 10 bases outside the gene matches. This CDR3 comprises 18 residues. The germline gives CDR1 SGDLS, CDR2 YYNGEE. The CDR3 nucleotides read TGTGCCAGCAGCGTCGGGGTTAGCGGGAGGGAACTCTCCTACGAGCAGTACTTC. Its protein product is CASSVGVSGRELSYEQYF.

There are many counts of this clonotype. The CDR3 bases are TGCGCCAGCAGCTTTGGACTGACTAGCACAGATACGCAGTATTTT. Its translation is CASSFGLTSTDTQYF. The rearrangement links TRBV5-1 to TRBJ2-3; the D gene is possibly TRBD2 (5 bases). Germline V CDR1 and CDR2: SGHRS, YFSETQ. V was trimmed by 2 bases and J by 0 bases, leaving 10 bases between them. The CDR3 length is 15 residues.

This clonotype was recorded at least ten times. V usage is TRBV28 and J usage is TRBJ2-1; D is uncertain. Trimming took 7 bases from V and 9 from J, leaving 13 bases between them. This CDR3 is built from 12 residues. Per germline, CDR1 MDHEN and CDR2 SYDVKM. The CDR3 coding sequence is TGTGCCAGCAAACCGCTGCATGGTGAGCAGTTCTTC. Its protein product is CASKPLHGEQFF.

This clonotype was recorded many times. The rearrangement links TRBV27 to TRBJ2-2; 9 nucleotides line up with TRBD2. The V gene end was trimmed by 7 bases and the J gene end by 6 bases; junction bases not matched to a gene: 9. The CDR3 length is 15 residues. Per the germline V gene, CDR1 is MNHEY and CDR2 is SMNVEV (reference sequence). CDR3: CASTPGGGVPGELFF. CDR3 DNA sequence: TGTGCCAGCACCCCGGGCGGGGGGGTACCCGGGGAGCTGTTTTTT.

At least ten counts were recorded for this clonotype. V is TRBV7-8 and J is TRBJ2-7; tentatively, D is TRBD2 (5 bases). Trimming took 1 base from V and 0 from J, leaving 10 bases between them. CDR1 and CDR2 from the germline V gene are SGHVS and FQNEAQ. CDR3 size: 15 residues. Here the CDR3 DNA reads TGTGCCAGCAGCTTAGGTTTAGGGAGCTCCTACGAGCAGTACTTC. Protein: CASSLGLGSSYEQYF.

This clonotype was counted at least ten times. The chain is built from TRBV7-9 and TRBJ2-7; 7 bases fit TRBD1. Per germline, CDR1 SEHNR and CDR2 FQNEAQ (reference sequence). CDR3 length equals 17 residues. J gave up 4 bases and V 4 bases, and 16 bases lay outside the gene matches. The CDR3 DNA reads as TGTGCCAGCAGCTCCGGTAGACAGGGAAGAGCAGCTTACGAGCAGTACTTC. This gives the protein CASSSGRQGRAAYEQYF.

This clonotype has only a few counts. This likely stems from a read error, as it lies one base from a far larger clone. The rearrangement links TRBV6-1 to TRBJ2-1; no clear D gene. This CDR3 is built from 14 residues. Trimming left V 8 bases short and J 0 bases short, with 11 bases between. Germline V gives CDR1 MNHNS, CDR2 SASEGT. The CDR3 DNA reads as TGTGCCAGCGGTTTCGGCTCCTCCTACAATGAGCAGTTCTTC. This encodes CASGFGSSYNEQFF.

The chain uses TRBV30 and TRBJ1-5; possible D gene TRBD1, 5 bases. Trimming removed 0 bases at V and 3 bases at J, with 15 bases between. This CDR3 spans 16 amino acids. The germline gives CDR1 GTSNPN, CDR2 SVGIG (reference sequence). CDR3 nucleotides: TGTGCCTGGAGTGTAGGGCTGGGCAGGGTCAATCAGCCCCAGCATTTT. It specifies CAWSVGLGRVNQPQHF.